This TCR beta chain was captured by sequencing in a study of T cell changes during pregnancy in multiple sclerosis. The assay was immunoSEQ multiplex PCR, and TCRdb's table has in-frame clones only and misses some. Of 45,000 to 55,000 clones in the sample, about 88% were seen once. The CDR3 has 17 residues. Trimming at V came to 0 bases and at J to 3 bases, leaving 11 bases not matched to a gene. The germline CDR1 and CDR2 sequences are LGHNA and YSLEER. The sequence was collected from a female donor with multiple sclerosis, enrolled in a pregnancy study. Sequences were derived from CD4+ T cells from peripheral blood mononuclear cells, sampled in the second trimester of pregnancy. This chain connects TRBV4-3 to TRBJ2-7; 7 bases align to TRBD1. The DNA for the CDR3 is TGCGCCAGCAGCCAAGAAAAGGGACAGTCCCTCATCTACGAGCAGTACTTC. It is translated as CASSQEKGQSLIYEQYF.